A selection of T cell receptor beta chains follows, all from one sample in a study of identical twins. TCRdb re-called the 5' RACE reads with MiXCR, one entry per CDR3 protein. The repertoire holds roughly 260,000 distinct CDR3 sequences, with around an eighth as singletons. Source material: memory (CD45RO+) T cells sorted from blood. These receptors all stem from a woman aged 18-30 years in good health. Each CDR3 is given with its conserved first and last residue. The D gene is left open where the match is weak. Clone size appears in some rows only: once, few, many, or a class for an expanded clone.

CDR3aa: CSVQTGQQVNTEAFF
CDR3nt: TGCAGCGTTCAAACGGGACAGCAAGTGAACACTGAAGCTTTCTTT
d_gene: TRBD1
abundance: few
v_gene: TRBV29-1
j_gene: TRBJ1-1

CDR3aa: CASSLSGRYNEQFF
CDR3nt: TGTGCCAGCAGCTTAAGCGGAAGGTACAATGAGCAGTTCTTC
d_gene: NA
abundance: NA
v_gene: TRBV7-7
j_gene: TRBJ2-1

CDR3aa: CSARGGGYEQYF
CDR3nt: TGCAGCGCCCGGGGGGGGGGCTACGAGCAGTACTTC
d_gene: TRBD2
abundance: few
v_gene: TRBV29-1
j_gene: TRBJ2-7

CDR3aa: CSALPRASGITDTQYF
CDR3nt: TGCAGTGCTTTGCCCCGGGCTAGCGGGATCACAGATACGCAGTATTTT
d_gene: TRBD2
abundance: NA
v_gene: TRBV20-1
j_gene: TRBJ2-3

CDR3aa: CAWTGGGYEQFF
CDR3nt: TGTGCCTGGACCGGGGGGGGCTATGAGCAGTTCTTC
d_gene: TRBD2
abundance: few
v_gene: TRBV30
j_gene: TRBJ2-1

CDR3aa: CASSQAQGEDEQYF
CDR3nt: TGTGCCAGCAGCCAAGCGCAAGGGGAGGACGAGCAGTACTTC
d_gene: NA
abundance: many
v_gene: TRBV14
j_gene: TRBJ2-7

CDR3aa: CACLGVHSGFNTGELFF
CDR3nt: TGTGCCTGCCTTGGGGTTCACAGCGGGTTTAACACCGGGGAGCTGTTTTTT
d_gene: NA
abundance: few
v_gene: TRBV2
j_gene: TRBJ2-2

CDR3aa: CASSHFGGVNYNEQFF
CDR3nt: TGCGCCAGCAGCCACTTTGGGGGGGTCAACTACAATGAGCAGTTCTTC
d_gene: TRBD2
abundance: many
v_gene: TRBV5-1
j_gene: TRBJ2-1

CDR3aa: CASGTDSLNEQFF
CDR3nt: TGTGCCAGCGGGACGGATAGCCTCAATGAGCAGTTCTTC
d_gene: NA
abundance: NA
v_gene: TRBV25-1
j_gene: TRBJ2-1

CDR3aa: CASSEPGQDTQYF
CDR3nt: TGCGCCAGCAGCGAACCGGGACAGGATACGCAGTATTTT
d_gene: TRBD1
abundance: NA
v_gene: TRBV5-1
j_gene: TRBJ2-3

CDR3aa: CSGSPGQGSYEQYF
CDR3nt: TGCAGCGGCTCGCCGGGACAGGGCTCCTACGAGCAGTACTTC
d_gene: TRBD1
abundance: many
v_gene: TRBV29-1
j_gene: TRBJ2-7

CDR3aa: CASSTGTENTGELFF
CDR3nt: TGTGCCAGCAGCACCGGGACGGAGAACACCGGGGAGCTGTTTTTT
d_gene: NA
abundance: NA
v_gene: TRBV7-9
j_gene: TRBJ2-2

CDR3aa: CASSPYGTYEQYF
CDR3nt: TGTGCCAGCTCACCTTACGGTACCTACGAGCAGTACTTC
d_gene: NA
abundance: NA
v_gene: TRBV18
j_gene: TRBJ2-7

CDR3aa: CASSVAGGARNTGELFF
CDR3nt: TGTGCCAGCAGCGTAGCGGGCGGGGCCAGGAACACCGGGGAGCTGTTTTTT
d_gene: NA
abundance: NA
v_gene: TRBV9
j_gene: TRBJ2-2

CDR3aa: CASSYTWTGDQPQHF
CDR3nt: TGTGCCAGCAGTTACACATGGACAGGCGATCAGCCCCAGCATTTT
d_gene: TRBD1
abundance: many
v_gene: TRBV6-5
j_gene: TRBJ1-5

CDR3aa: CASSINTEAFF
CDR3nt: TGTGCCAGCAGTATCAACACTGAAGCTTTCTTT
d_gene: NA
abundance: few
v_gene: TRBV2
j_gene: TRBJ1-1

CDR3aa: CASTGTDYGYTF
CDR3nt: TGTGCCAGCACCGGGACAGACTATGGCTACACCTTC
d_gene: TRBD1
abundance: NA
v_gene: TRBV6-2/TRBV6-3
j_gene: TRBJ1-2

CDR3aa: CASSPEGSQPQHF
CDR3nt: TGCGCCAGCAGCCCCGAAGGGAGTCAGCCCCAGCATTTT
d_gene: NA
abundance: many
v_gene: TRBV5-1
j_gene: TRBJ1-5

CDR3aa: CASSTSGVNTEAFF
CDR3nt: TGTGCCAGCAGTACTAGCGGGGTGAACACTGAAGCTTTCTTT
d_gene: NA
abundance: many
v_gene: TRBV12-3/TRBV12-4
j_gene: TRBJ1-1

CDR3aa: CATSAGGFNQPQHF
CDR3nt: TGTGCCACCAGTGCCGGCGGGTTTAATCAGCCCCAGCATTTT
d_gene: NA
abundance: NA
v_gene: TRBV24-1
j_gene: TRBJ1-5

CDR3aa: CASRAGALSYEQYF
CDR3nt: TGTGCCAGCCGAGCGGGAGCGCTCTCCTACGAGCAGTACTTC
d_gene: TRBD2
abundance: NA
v_gene: TRBV6-2/TRBV6-3
j_gene: TRBJ2-7

CDR3aa: CASSLGTGAGDTQYF
CDR3nt: TGCGCCAGCAGCTTGGGGACAGGGGCTGGAGATACGCAGTATTTT
d_gene: TRBD1
abundance: few
v_gene: TRBV5-1
j_gene: TRBJ2-3

CDR3aa: CASSDLGYGYTF
CDR3nt: TGTGCCAGCAGCGACCTAGGCTATGGCTACACCTTC
d_gene: NA
abundance: NA
v_gene: TRBV28
j_gene: TRBJ1-2

CDR3aa: CASRVSGTSFYEQYF
CDR3nt: TGTGCCAGCAGAGTATCCGGGACTAGCTTCTACGAGCAGTACTTC
d_gene: TRBD2
abundance: NA
v_gene: TRBV6-1
j_gene: TRBJ2-7

CDR3aa: CASSRTRTGGYEQYF
CDR3nt: TGTGCCAGCAGCCGAACAAGGACAGGGGGCTACGAGCAGTACTTC
d_gene: TRBD1
abundance: many
v_gene: TRBV7-9
j_gene: TRBJ2-7

CDR3aa: CSAPDLTPETQYF
CDR3nt: TGCAGTGCTCCGGACTTAACTCCAGAGACCCAGTACTTC
d_gene: NA
abundance: many
v_gene: TRBV20-1
j_gene: TRBJ2-5

CDR3aa: CASSHSDRNTGELFF
CDR3nt: TGCGCCAGCAGCCACTCGGACAGGAACACCGGGGAGCTGTTTTTT
d_gene: NA
abundance: NA
v_gene: TRBV4-1
j_gene: TRBJ2-2

CDR3aa: CASSLSPGQKNEKLFF
CDR3nt: TGTGCCAGCAGCTTATCCCCGGGACAGAAGAATGAAAAACTGTTTTTT
d_gene: TRBD1
abundance: NA
v_gene: TRBV7-9
j_gene: TRBJ1-4

CDR3aa: CASSLDLVSRTGGRGYTF
CDR3nt: TGTGCCAGCAGCTTAGATCTTGTGTCCCGGACAGGGGGCCGCGGCTACACCTTC
d_gene: TRBD1
abundance: NA
v_gene: TRBV11-2
j_gene: TRBJ1-2

CDR3aa: CASTPHRRGADTQYF
CDR3nt: TGCGCCAGCACTCCCCATCGGCGGGGGGCAGATACGCAGTATTTT
d_gene: TRBD2
abundance: few
v_gene: TRBV4-3
j_gene: TRBJ2-3

CDR3aa: CASSSGQVFAETQYF
CDR3nt: TGTGCCAGCAGTTCGGGACAGGTTTTTGCAGAGACCCAGTACTTC
d_gene: TRBD1
abundance: NA
v_gene: TRBV27
j_gene: TRBJ2-5

CDR3aa: CASSRTTGRNTIYF
CDR3nt: TGTGCCAGCAGCAGAACGACAGGGAGAAACACCATATATTTT
d_gene: TRBD1
abundance: many
v_gene: TRBV5-5
j_gene: TRBJ1-3

CDR3aa: CASSSRQGRGGYTF
CDR3nt: TGTGCCAGCAGCTCACGACAGGGAAGGGGTGGCTACACCTTC
d_gene: TRBD1
abundance: NA
v_gene: TRBV7-2
j_gene: TRBJ1-2

CDR3aa: CASSIQGGTSYNEQFF
CDR3nt: TGTGCCAGCAGCATACAGGGGGGAACCTCCTACAATGAGCAGTTCTTC
d_gene: TRBD1
abundance: NA
v_gene: TRBV7-6
j_gene: TRBJ2-1

CDR3aa: CASSRANRLQTQYF
CDR3nt: TGTGCCAGCAGCCGGGCGAATCGGCTGCAGACCCAGTACTTC
d_gene: NA
abundance: NA
v_gene: TRBV14
j_gene: TRBJ2-5

CDR3aa: CASSLNPSAYEQYF
CDR3nt: TGCGCCAGCAGCTTGAACCCCAGCGCCTACGAGCAGTACTTC
d_gene: NA
abundance: many
v_gene: TRBV5-1
j_gene: TRBJ2-7

CDR3aa: CSAREGDSGTQYF
CDR3nt: TGCAGTGCTAGAGAAGGGGATAGTGGGACCCAGTACTTC
d_gene: NA
abundance: NA
v_gene: TRBV20-1
j_gene: TRBJ2-5

CDR3aa: CASSLQSPGELFF
CDR3nt: TGTGCCAGCTCACTACAATCCCCCGGGGAGCTGTTTTTT
d_gene: NA
abundance: NA
v_gene: TRBV18
j_gene: TRBJ2-2

CDR3aa: CSVEEGSYHMLDTRYF
CDR3nt: TGCAGCGTTGAAGAGGGATCCTATCATATGTTGGATACGCGGTATTTT
d_gene: NA
abundance: NA
v_gene: TRBV29-1
j_gene: TRBJ2-3

CDR3aa: CSASRPSEMRETQYF
CDR3nt: TGCAGTGCTAGTAGGCCTAGCGAAATGAGGGAGACCCAGTACTTC
d_gene: NA
abundance: many
v_gene: TRBV20-1
j_gene: TRBJ2-5

CDR3aa: CASSQEFQSTDTQYF
CDR3nt: TGCGCCAGCAGCCAAGAGTTCCAGAGCACAGATACGCAGTATTTT
d_gene: NA
abundance: few
v_gene: TRBV4-1
j_gene: TRBJ2-3

CDR3aa: CASSGTSSPYGELFF
CDR3nt: TGTGCCAGCAGCGGGACTAGCTCCCCTTACGGGGAGCTGTTTTTT
d_gene: TRBD2
abundance: NA
v_gene: TRBV6-1
j_gene: TRBJ2-2

CDR3aa: CSAEGGAETQYF
CDR3nt: TGCAGTGCTGAGGGGGGCGCGGAGACCCAGTACTTC
d_gene: NA
abundance: many
v_gene: TRBV20-1
j_gene: TRBJ2-5

CDR3aa: CASSALVSGRENEQFF
CDR3nt: TGTGCCAGCAGTGCCCTAGTTAGCGGGAGGGAGAATGAGCAGTTCTTC
d_gene: TRBD2
abundance: few
v_gene: TRBV6-1
j_gene: TRBJ2-1

CDR3aa: CASSERTGAHEQYF
CDR3nt: TGTGCCAGCAGTGAAAGGACAGGGGCTCACGAGCAGTACTTC
d_gene: TRBD1
abundance: NA
v_gene: TRBV6-1
j_gene: TRBJ2-7

CDR3aa: CASSTRGTGNQPQHF
CDR3nt: TGTGCCAGTAGTACGAGGGGGACCGGCAATCAGCCCCAGCATTTT
d_gene: NA
abundance: few
v_gene: TRBV19
j_gene: TRBJ1-5

CDR3aa: CASIRDVYSPPETQYF
CDR3nt: TGTGCCAGCATCCGAGATGTTTATAGCCCTCCAGAGACCCAGTACTTC
d_gene: NA
abundance: NA
v_gene: TRBV7-2
j_gene: TRBJ2-5

CDR3aa: CASSSRDGPYGYTF
CDR3nt: TGTGCCAGCAGCTCAAGGGACGGACCCTATGGCTACACCTTC
d_gene: NA
abundance: few
v_gene: TRBV5-5
j_gene: TRBJ1-2

CDR3aa: CSARLGLAPYEQYF
CDR3nt: TGCAGTGCTAGACTAGGACTAGCTCCCTACGAGCAGTACTTC
d_gene: TRBD2
abundance: NA
v_gene: TRBV20-1
j_gene: TRBJ2-7

CDR3aa: CSASQLYSYGYTF
CDR3nt: TGCAGTGCTAGCCAACTCTACAGCTATGGCTACACCTTC
d_gene: NA
abundance: NA
v_gene: TRBV20-1
j_gene: TRBJ1-2

CDR3aa: CASSLRAPGELFF
CDR3nt: TGTGCCAGCAGCTTAAGGGCACCCGGGGAGCTGTTTTTT
d_gene: NA
abundance: few
v_gene: TRBV12-3/TRBV12-4
j_gene: TRBJ2-2

CDR3aa: CASSPSGIRETQYF
CDR3nt: TGTGCCAGCTCACCATCCGGGATTCGCGAGACCCAGTACTTC
d_gene: NA
abundance: NA
v_gene: TRBV18
j_gene: TRBJ2-5

CDR3aa: CASSVVPSGDNEQFF
CDR3nt: TGTGCCAGCAGCGTAGTCCCCAGCGGAGACAATGAGCAGTTCTTC
d_gene: NA
abundance: NA
v_gene: TRBV9
j_gene: TRBJ2-1

CDR3aa: CASSLERGPRETQYF
CDR3nt: TGTGCCAGCAGCCTGGAGCGGGGCCCCCGAGAGACCCAGTACTTC
d_gene: TRBD2
abundance: few
v_gene: TRBV5-5
j_gene: TRBJ2-5

CDR3aa: CASSGGSSLGDTQYF
CDR3nt: TGTGCCAGCAGCGGGGGGTCCTCTCTGGGAGATACGCAGTATTTT
d_gene: NA
abundance: many
v_gene: TRBV5-6
j_gene: TRBJ2-3

CDR3aa: CSAISGTSATGELFF
CDR3nt: TGCAGTGCTATATCCGGGACTAGCGCCACCGGGGAGCTGTTTTTT
d_gene: TRBD2
abundance: few
v_gene: TRBV20-1
j_gene: TRBJ2-2